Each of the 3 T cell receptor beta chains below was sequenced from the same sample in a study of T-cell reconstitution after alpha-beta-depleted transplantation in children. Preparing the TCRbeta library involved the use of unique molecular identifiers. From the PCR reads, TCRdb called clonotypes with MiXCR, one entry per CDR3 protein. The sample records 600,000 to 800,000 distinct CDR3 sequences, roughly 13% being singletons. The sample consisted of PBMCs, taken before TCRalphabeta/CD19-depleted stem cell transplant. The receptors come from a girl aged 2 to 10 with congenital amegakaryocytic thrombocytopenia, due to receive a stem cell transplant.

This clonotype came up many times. CDR3 nucleotide sequence: TGTGCCAGCAGCGGGGACAGGCGCTACGAGCAGTACTTC. This encodes CASSGDRRYEQYF. The chain combines TRBV12-3 or TRBV12-4 with TRBJ2-7; TRBD1 aligns across 8 bases. This CDR3 has 13 residues. V lost 6 bases, J lost 3 bases, and 4 bases stayed unmatched.

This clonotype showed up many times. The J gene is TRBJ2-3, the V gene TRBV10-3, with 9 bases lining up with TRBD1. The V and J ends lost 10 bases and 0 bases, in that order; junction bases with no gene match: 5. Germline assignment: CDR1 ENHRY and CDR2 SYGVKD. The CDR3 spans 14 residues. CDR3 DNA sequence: TGTGCCACAGGAGGACAGGGGAGCACAGATACGCAGTATTTT. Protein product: CATGGQGSTDTQYF.

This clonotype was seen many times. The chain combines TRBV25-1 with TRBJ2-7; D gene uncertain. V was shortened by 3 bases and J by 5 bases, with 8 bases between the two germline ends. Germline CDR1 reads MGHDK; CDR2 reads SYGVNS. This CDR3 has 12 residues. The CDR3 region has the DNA TGTGCCAGCAGTGAGTTACGGGACGAGCAGTACTTC. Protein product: CASSELRDEQYF.